The 16 T cell receptor beta chains below all came from one sample that was sequenced in a study of a mutant IDH1 vaccine in newly diagnosed glioma. These receptors have no known antigen. Time point given: week 23, last vaccination. It was 300 ug of mutant IDH1 20-mer peptide that made up each vaccine dose, given with topical imiquimod. TCRdb keeps only in-frame clones here, not all; method: immunoSEQ multiplex PCR. The profile covers some 30,000 clones, with 85% to 90% appearing a single time and around 2.6% taken by the ten largest. This material consisted of PBMCs, taken from a glioma patient whose treatment included an IDH1 peptide vaccine. Every receptor here comes from a man in his forties with glioma.

V gene TRBV18 combines with J gene TRBJ2-5, with D possibly matching TRBD2 (6 bases). Trimming took 0 bases from V and 4 from J, leaving 12 bases between them. The CDR3 loop spans 15 amino acids. The germline CDR1 and CDR2 sequences are KGHSH and LQKENI. DNA for the CDR3: TGTGCCAGCTCACCACCAATGGGGGGTGTAGAGACCCAGTACTTC. Protein sequence: CASSPPMGGVETQYF.

The chain couples TRBV25-1 to TRBJ1-1; D is unresolved. The germline CDR1 and CDR2 sequences are MGHDK and SYGVNS. V lost 2 bases to trimming and J lost 6 bases, with 4 bases between them. This CDR3 has 11 residues. CDR3 DNA: TGTGCCAGCAGTGAAGGGGCTGAAGCTTTCTTT. It translates to CASSEGAEAFF.

The chain joins TRBV28 to TRBJ1-1; D gene uncertain. Between the trimmed V and J ends, which lost 2 bases and 8 bases, there was a span of 9 bases. The CDR3 is 12 amino acids. Per the germline V gene, CDR1 is MDHEN and CDR2 is SYDVKM. The CDR3 sequence is CASSLPGREAFF. CDR3 DNA sequence: TGTGCCAGCAGTTTACCGGGCAGGGAAGCTTTCTTT.

The rearrangement uses TRBV9 and TRBJ2-7; D uncertain. CDR3 length: 15 amino acids. The V end lost 1 base, the J end lost 2 bases, and 13 bases lay between the germline ends. The germline gives CDR1 SGDLS, CDR2 YYNGEE. The DNA of the CDR3 is TGTGCCAGCAGCGTATACGATCAAAGTGCCTACGAGCAGTACTTC. It encodes CASSVYDQSAYEQYF.

This chain connects TRBV28 to TRBJ2-7, with 7 nucleotides matching TRBD1. Trimming removed 6 bases from V and 5 bases from J; junction bases left unmatched: 19. Germline values: CDR1 MDHEN, CDR2 SYDVKM. The CDR3 is 17 amino acids. CDR3 residues: CASRPGSQQGSFHEQYF. The DNA for the CDR3 is TGTGCCAGCAGGCCCGGGTCCCAACAGGGGAGTTTCCACGAGCAGTACTTC.

The chain uses TRBV10-3 and TRBJ1-5; the D gene is possibly TRBD1 (5 bases). Germline V gives CDR1 ENHRY, CDR2 SYGVKD. Trimming took 8 bases from V and 0 from J, leaving 11 bases between them. This CDR3 spans 14 amino acids. The CDR3 loop is CAIWGGYSNQPQHF. The CDR3 DNA reads as TGTGCCATCTGGGGGGGATATAGCAATCAGCCCCAGCATTTT.

V gene TRBV10-1 combines with J gene TRBJ1-6, with D possibly TRBD1 on 5 matching bases. CDR3 size: 18 residues. The V gene's germline CDR1 is WNHNN and CDR2 SYGVQD (reference sequence). V lost 7 bases and J lost 0, with 19 bases in between. The CDR3 loop is CASKGTTTPSSYNSPLHF. CDR3 DNA sequence: TGCGCCAGCAAAGGGACTACAACACCGAGCTCCTATAATTCACCCCTCCACTTT.

The CDR3 spells CASSSHFWQYGSSGELFF. DNA of the CDR3: TGTGCCAGTAGTTCCCATTTCTGGCAATACGGGTCCTCGGGGGAGCTGTTTTTT. The chain recombines TRBV19 with TRBJ2-2, with D unclear. This CDR3 comprises 18 residues. Trimming left V 5 bases short and J 8 bases short, with 27 bases between. The germline V gene has CDR1 LNHDA and CDR2 SQIVND (reference sequence).

The V gene is TRBV7-6, the J gene TRBJ1-4; TRBD1 might be the D (5 bases). The CDR3 length is 17 residues. The germline V and J ends were trimmed by 2 bases and 12 bases, with 25 bases remaining between them. Per the germline V gene, CDR1 is SGHVS and CDR2 is FNYEAQ. CDR3 protein: CASSLLGRPNTRVELFF. DNA for the CDR3: TGTGCCAGCAGCTTACTCGGGAGACCGAACACCAGGGTAGAACTGTTTTTT. Combining the CDR3 with reference TRBV7-6 and TRBJ1-4 gives the whole variable domain GAGVSQSPRYKVTKRGQDVALRCDPISGHVSLYWYRQALGQGPEFLTYFNYEAQQDKSGLPNDRFSAERPEGSISTLTIQRTEQRDSAMYRCASSLLGRPNTRVELFFGSGTQLSVL.

The genes are TRBV15 and TRBJ2-1; 12 bases are a match to TRBD2. Germline V gene data show CDR1 as LNHNV and CDR2 as YYDKDF (reference sequence). The CDR3 sequence is 17 residues long. V lost 0 bases and J lost 2; bases outside the gene matches: 2. The CDR3, as DNA: TGTGCCACCAGCAGAGAGTCTAGCGGGAGGGCCTACAATGAGCAGTTCTTC. It specifies CATSRESSGRAYNEQFF.

The chain has TRBV10-2 and TRBJ2-1; 9 bases line up with TRBD2. Germline CDR1 is WSHSY and CDR2 is SAAADI. Trimming cost V 4 bases and J 4 bases; bases outside gene matches: 2. The CDR3 has 14 amino acids. The CDR3 here is CASSASGDYNEQFF. The DNA for the CDR3 is TGCGCCAGCAGTGCTAGCGGGGATTACAATGAGCAGTTCTTC.

The chain combines TRBV30 with TRBJ2-5; D remains ambiguous. The germline CDR1 and CDR2 sequences are GTSNPN and SVGIG (reference sequence). The V end lost 6 bases, the J end lost 5 bases, and 19 bases lay between the germline ends. The CDR3 has 14 residues. CDR3 region: CACSPFGVRETQYF. The CDR3 region has the DNA TGTGCCTGTTCCCCCTTTGGGGTGCGGGAGACCCAGTACTTC.

The V gene is TRBV4-2, the J gene TRBJ1-4, with no clear D. V was trimmed by 1 base and J by 8 bases, leaving 5 bases between them. Germline CDR1 and CDR2: LGHNA and YNFKEQ. The CDR3 consists of 12 residues. This CDR3 reads CASSQVYEKLFF. The CDR3 DNA reads as TGTGCCAGCAGCCAAGTTTACGAAAAACTGTTTTTT.

The chain is built from TRBV6-1 and TRBJ1-4; D gene unclear. Between the trimmed V and J ends, which lost 0 bases and 4 bases, there was a span of 12 bases. Per germline, CDR1 MNHNS and CDR2 SASEGT. The CDR3 length is 16 residues. DNA of the CDR3: TGTGCCAGCAGTGAAGCGGGGAGAGACTATAATGAAAAACTGTTTTTT. This codes for CASSEAGRDYNEKLFF.

The chain couples TRBV19 to TRBJ2-7; possible D gene TRBD1, 6 bases. CDR1 is LNHDA and CDR2 is SQIVND in the germline V gene (reference sequence). The CDR3 has 17 amino acids. Trimming took 6 bases from V and 0 from J, leaving 21 bases between them. The CDR3 loop is CASSGTSRTSPSYEQYF. CDR3 nucleotides: TGTGCCAGTAGCGGGACAAGCCGAACCTCCCCCTCCTACGAGCAGTACTTC.

This rearrangement joins TRBV7-9 to TRBJ1-2, with TRBD1 matching 10 bases. CDR3 length: 16 residues. Trimming took 0 bases from V and 0 from J; bases not matched to a gene: 1. Germline loops: CDR1 SEHNR, CDR2 FQNEAQ (reference sequence). The CDR3 here is CASSLAGQGTNYGYTF. In DNA form, the CDR3 reads TGTGCCAGCAGCTTAGCGGGACAGGGGACTAACTATGGCTACACCTTC.